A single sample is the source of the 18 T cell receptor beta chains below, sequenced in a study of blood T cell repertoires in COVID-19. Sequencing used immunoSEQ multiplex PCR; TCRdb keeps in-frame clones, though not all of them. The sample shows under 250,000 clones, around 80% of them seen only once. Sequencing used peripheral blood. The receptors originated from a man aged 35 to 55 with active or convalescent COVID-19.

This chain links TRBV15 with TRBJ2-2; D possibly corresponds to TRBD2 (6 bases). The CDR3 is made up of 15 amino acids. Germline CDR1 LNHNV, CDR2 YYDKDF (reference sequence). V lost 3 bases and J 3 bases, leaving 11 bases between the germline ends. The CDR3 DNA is TGTGCCACCAGCAGCGGGAGAGCCGACACCGGGGAGCTGTTTTTT. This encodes CATSSGRADTGELFF.

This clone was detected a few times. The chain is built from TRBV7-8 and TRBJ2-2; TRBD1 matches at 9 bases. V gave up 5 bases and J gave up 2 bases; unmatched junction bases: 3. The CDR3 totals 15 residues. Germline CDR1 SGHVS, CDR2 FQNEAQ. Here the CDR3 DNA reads TGTGCCAGCAGCCCGGGACAGGGTAACACCGGGGAGCTGTTTTTT. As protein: CASSPGQGNTGELFF.

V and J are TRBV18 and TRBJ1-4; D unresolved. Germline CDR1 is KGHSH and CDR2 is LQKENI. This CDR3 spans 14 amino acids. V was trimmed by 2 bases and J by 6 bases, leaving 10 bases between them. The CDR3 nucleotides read TGTGCCAGCTCACCAAGGCCCGGGGATGAAAAACTGTTTTTT. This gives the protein CASSPRPGDEKLFF.

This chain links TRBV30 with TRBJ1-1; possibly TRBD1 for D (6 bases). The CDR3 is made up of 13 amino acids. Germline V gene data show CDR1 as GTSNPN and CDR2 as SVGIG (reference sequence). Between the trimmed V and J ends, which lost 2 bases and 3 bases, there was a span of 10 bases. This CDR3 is CAWSWRTDTEAFF. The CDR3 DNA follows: TGTGCCTGGAGTTGGCGGACAGACACTGAAGCTTTCTTT. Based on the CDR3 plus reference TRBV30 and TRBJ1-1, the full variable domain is SQTIHQWPATLVQPVGSPLSLECTVEGTSNPNLYWYRQAAGRGLQLLFYSVGIGQISSEVPQNLSASRPQDRQFILSSKKLLLSDSGFYLCAWSWRTDTEAFFGQGTRLTVV.

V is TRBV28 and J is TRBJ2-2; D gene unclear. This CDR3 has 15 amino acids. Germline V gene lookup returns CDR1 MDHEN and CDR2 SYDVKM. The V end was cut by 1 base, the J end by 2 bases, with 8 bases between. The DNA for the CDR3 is TGTGCCAGCAGTTTATCGCCAGGAAACACCGGGGAGCTGTTTTTT. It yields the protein CASSLSPGNTGELFF.

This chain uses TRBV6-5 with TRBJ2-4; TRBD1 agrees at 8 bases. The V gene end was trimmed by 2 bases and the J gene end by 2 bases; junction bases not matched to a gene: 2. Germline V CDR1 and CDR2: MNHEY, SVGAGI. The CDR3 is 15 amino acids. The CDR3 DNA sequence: TGTGCCAGCAGTTACGACAGGGGTACCAAAAACATTCAGTACTTC. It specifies CASSYDRGTKNIQYF.

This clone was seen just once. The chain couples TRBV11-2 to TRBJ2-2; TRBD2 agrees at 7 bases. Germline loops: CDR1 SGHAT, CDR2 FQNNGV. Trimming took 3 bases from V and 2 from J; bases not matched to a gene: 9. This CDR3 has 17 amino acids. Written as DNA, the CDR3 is TGTGCCAGCAGCTTCCGGCCGGGCGGGAGTAACACCGGGGAGCTGTTTTTT. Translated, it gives CASSFRPGGSNTGELFF. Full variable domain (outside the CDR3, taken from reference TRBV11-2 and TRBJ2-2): EAGVAQSPRYKIIEKRQSVAFWCNPISGHATLYWYQQILGQGPKLLIQFQNNGVVDDSQLPKDRFSAERLKGVDSTLKIQPAKLEDSAVYLCASSFRPGGSNTGELFFGEGSRLTVL.

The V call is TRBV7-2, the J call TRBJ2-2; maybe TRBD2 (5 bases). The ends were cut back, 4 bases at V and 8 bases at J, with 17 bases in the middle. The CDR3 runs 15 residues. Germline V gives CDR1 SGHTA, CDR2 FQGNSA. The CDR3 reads CASSWNGLAGGELFF. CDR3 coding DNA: TGTGCCAGCAGCTGGAATGGGCTAGCTGGAGGGGAGCTGTTTTTT.

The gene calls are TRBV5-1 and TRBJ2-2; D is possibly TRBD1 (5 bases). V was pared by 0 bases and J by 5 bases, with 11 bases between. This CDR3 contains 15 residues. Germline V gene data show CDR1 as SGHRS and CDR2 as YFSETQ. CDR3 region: CASSLAVRQTGELFF. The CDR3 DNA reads TGCGCCAGCAGCTTGGCCGTACGACAGACCGGGGAGCTGTTTTTT. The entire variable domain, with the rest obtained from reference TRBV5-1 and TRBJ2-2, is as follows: KAGVTQTPRYLIKTRGQQVTLSCSPISGHRSVSWYQQTPGQGLQFLFEYFSETQRNKGNFPGRFSGRQFSNSRSEMNVSTLELGDSALYLCASSLAVRQTGELFFGEGSRLTVL.

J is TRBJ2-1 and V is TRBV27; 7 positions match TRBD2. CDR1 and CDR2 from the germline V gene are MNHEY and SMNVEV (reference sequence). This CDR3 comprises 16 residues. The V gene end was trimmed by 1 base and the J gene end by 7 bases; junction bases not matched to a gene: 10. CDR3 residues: CASSLLGGGPGNEQFF. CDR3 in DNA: TGTGCCAGCAGTTTATTGGGGGGAGGGCCGGGGAATGAGCAGTTCTTC.

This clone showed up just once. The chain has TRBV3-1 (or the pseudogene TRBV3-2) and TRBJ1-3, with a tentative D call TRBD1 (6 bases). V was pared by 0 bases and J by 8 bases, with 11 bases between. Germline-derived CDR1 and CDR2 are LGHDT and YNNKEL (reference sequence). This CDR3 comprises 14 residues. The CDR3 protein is CASSQEAGVHTIYF. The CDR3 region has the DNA TGTGCCAGCAGCCAAGAAGCAGGGGTTCACACCATATATTTT.

CDR3 nucleotides: TGTGCCAGCAGGCTGGGCCCTGGGGCCAACGTCCTGACTTTC. This sequence encodes CASRLGPGANVLTF. The chain is built from TRBV5-8 and TRBJ2-6; no clear D. The germline gives CDR1 SGHTS, CDR2 YDEGEE. CDR3 length: 14 residues. The V gene lost 5 bases and the J gene lost 2 bases, with 8 bases spanning the gap.

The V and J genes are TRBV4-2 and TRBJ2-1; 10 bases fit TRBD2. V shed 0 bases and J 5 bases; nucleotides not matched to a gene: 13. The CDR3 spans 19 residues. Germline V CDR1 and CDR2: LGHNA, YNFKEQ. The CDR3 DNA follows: TGTGCCAGCAGCCAAGATGACAACTCCAAGCGGGAGGGGAACAATGAGCAGTTCTTC. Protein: CASSQDDNSKREGNNEQFF.

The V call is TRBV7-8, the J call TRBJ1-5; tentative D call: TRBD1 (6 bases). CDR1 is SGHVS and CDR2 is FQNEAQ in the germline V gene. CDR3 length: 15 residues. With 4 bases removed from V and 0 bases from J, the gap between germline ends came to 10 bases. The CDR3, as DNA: TGTGCCAGCAGCTCGACAGGATATAGCAATCAGCCCCAGCATTTT. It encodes CASSSTGYSNQPQHF. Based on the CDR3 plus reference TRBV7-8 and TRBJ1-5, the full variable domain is GAGVSQSPRYKVAKRGQDVALRCDPISGHVSLFWYQQALGQGPEFLTYFQNEAQLDKSGLPSDRFFAERPEGSVSTLKIQRTQQEDSAVYLCASSSTGYSNQPQHFGDGTRLSIL.

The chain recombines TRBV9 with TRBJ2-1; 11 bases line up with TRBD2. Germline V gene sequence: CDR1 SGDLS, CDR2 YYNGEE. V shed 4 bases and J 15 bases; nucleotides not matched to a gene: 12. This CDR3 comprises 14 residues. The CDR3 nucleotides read TGTGCCAGCAGCCCGGGACTAGCGGAGGAGAGAGCGTTCTTC. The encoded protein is CASSPGLAEERAFF. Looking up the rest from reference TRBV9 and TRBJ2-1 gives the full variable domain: DSGVTQTPKHLITATGQRVTLRCSPRSGDLSVYWYQQSLDQGLQFLIQYYNGEERAKGNILERFSAQQFPDLHSELNLSSLELGDSALYFCASSPGLAEERAFFGPGTRLTVL.

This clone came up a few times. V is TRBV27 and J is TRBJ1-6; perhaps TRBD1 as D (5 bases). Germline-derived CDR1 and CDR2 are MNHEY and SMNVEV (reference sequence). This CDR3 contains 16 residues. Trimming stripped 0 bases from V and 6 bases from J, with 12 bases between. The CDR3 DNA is TGTGCCAGCAGTTTATCGGCGGCAGGGTCTAATTCACCCCTCCACTTT. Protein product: CASSLSAAGSNSPLHF.

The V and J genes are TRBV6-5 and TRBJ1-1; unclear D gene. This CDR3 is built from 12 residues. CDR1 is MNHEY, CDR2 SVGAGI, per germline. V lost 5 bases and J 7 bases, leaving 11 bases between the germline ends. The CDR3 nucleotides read TGTGCCAGCAGTATGGCGCGGAGTGAAGCTTTCTTT. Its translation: CASSMARSEAFF.

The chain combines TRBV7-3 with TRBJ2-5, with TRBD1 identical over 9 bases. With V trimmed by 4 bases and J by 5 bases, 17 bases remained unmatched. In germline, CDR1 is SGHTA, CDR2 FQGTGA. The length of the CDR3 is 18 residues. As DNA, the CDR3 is TGTGCCAGCAGCTCCACCCCGCCTGGGACAGGGTTGTCGGAGACCCAGTACTTC. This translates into CASSSTPPGTGLSETQYF.